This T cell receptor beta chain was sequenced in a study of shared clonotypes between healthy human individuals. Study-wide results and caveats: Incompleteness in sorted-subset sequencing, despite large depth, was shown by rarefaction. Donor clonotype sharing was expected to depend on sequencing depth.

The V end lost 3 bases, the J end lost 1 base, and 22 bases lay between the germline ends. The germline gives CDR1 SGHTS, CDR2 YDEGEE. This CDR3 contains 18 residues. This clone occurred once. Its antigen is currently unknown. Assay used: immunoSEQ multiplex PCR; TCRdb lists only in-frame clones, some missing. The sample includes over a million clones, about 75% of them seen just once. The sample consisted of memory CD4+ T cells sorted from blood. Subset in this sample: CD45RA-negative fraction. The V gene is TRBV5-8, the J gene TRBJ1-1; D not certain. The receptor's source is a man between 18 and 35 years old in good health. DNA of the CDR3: TGTGCCAGCAGCTACTTTACCGGGCCGGGCCAGACGAACACTGAAGCTTTCTTT. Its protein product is CASSYFTGPGQTNTEAFF.